The sequence of this T cell receptor (beta chain) was determined in a study of T cells in narcolepsy. Notes on this clone: Its antigen is not identified.

This table comes from immunoSEQ multiplex PCR, and its TCRdb copy is limited to in-frame clones, with some not included. The sample contains approximately 26,000 clones, 81% of which appear only once. Broader study findings: HCRT-specific and TRIB2-specific autoreactive clonotypes appeared among same-patient CSF and blood CD4+ clonotypes. Autoreactive clonotypes reportedly recurred in blood of same and different patients, not controls.

The TCR originated in a human donor in good health. The sample comprised memory (CD45RA-) CD4+ T cells from blood.

Written as DNA, the CDR3 is TGCGCCAGCAGCTCATACACTCGGAACACAGATACGCAGTATTTT. Amino acids: CASSSYTRNTDTQYF. V gene TRBV5-1 combines with J gene TRBJ2-3; the D is unclear. V lost 3 bases and J lost 2, with 13 bases in between. The germline V gene encodes CDR1 SGHRS and CDR2 YFSETQ. The CDR3 consists of 15 residues.